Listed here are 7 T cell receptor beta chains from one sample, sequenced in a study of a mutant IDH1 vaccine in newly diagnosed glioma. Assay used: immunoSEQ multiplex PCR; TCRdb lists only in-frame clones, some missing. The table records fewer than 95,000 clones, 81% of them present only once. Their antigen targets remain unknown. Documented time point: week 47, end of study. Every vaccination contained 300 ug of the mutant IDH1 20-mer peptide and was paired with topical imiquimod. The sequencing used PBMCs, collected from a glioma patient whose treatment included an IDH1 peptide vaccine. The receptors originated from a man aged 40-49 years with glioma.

CDR3 sequence: CAISESTGVGETQYF. CDR3 coding DNA: TGTGCCATCAGTGAGTCGACGGGGGTAGGAGAGACCCAGTACTTC. This chain connects TRBV10-3 to TRBJ2-5, with TRBD2 as a possible D gene (6 bases). The CDR3 extends over 15 amino acids. Germline V gene sequence: CDR1 ENHRY, CDR2 SYGVKD. Trimming took off 0 bases at V and 4 bases at J, with 12 bases between the two ends.

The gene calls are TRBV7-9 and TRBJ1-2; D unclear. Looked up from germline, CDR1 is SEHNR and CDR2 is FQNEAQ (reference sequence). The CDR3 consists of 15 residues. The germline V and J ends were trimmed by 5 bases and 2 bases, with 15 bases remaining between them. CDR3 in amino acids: CASSLATDGNYGYTF. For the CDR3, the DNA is TGTGCCAGCAGCCTTGCCACGGACGGGAACTATGGCTACACCTTC.

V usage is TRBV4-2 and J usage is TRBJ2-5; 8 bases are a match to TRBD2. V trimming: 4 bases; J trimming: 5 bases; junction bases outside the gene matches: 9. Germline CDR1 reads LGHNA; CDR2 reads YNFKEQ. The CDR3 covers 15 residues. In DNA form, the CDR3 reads TGTGCCAGCAGCCGGACCGGGACTAGTTTTGAGACCCAGTACTTC. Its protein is CASSRTGTSFETQYF.

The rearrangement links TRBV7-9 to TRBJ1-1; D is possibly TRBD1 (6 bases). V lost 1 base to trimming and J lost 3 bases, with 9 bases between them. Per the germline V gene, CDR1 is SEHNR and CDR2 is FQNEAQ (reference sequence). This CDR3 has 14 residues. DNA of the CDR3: TGTGCCAGCAGCTTAGTACAGGGCTACACTGAAGCTTTCTTT. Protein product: CASSLVQGYTEAFF.

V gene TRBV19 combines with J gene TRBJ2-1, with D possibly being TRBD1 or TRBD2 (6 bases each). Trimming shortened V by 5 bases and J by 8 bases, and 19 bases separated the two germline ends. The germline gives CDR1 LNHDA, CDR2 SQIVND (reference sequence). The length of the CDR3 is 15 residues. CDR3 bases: TGTGCCAGTAGTCCCCTCTTGTGGGGGGCCCATGAGCAGTTCTTC. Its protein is CASSPLLWGAHEQFF.

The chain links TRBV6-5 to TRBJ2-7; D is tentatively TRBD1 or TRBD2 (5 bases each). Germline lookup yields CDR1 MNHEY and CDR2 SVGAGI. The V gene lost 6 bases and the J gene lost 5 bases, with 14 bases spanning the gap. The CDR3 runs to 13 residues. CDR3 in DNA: TGTGCCAGCAGCCCCGGGACGATCGACGAGCAGTACTTC. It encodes CASSPGTIDEQYF.

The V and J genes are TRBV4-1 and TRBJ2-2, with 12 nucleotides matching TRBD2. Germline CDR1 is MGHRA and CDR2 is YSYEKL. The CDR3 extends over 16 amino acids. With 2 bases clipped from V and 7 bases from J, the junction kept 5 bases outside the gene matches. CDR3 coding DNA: TGCGCCAGCAGCCAAACTAGCGGGGGGCGGGACGGGGAGCTGTTTTTT. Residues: CASSQTSGGRDGELFF.